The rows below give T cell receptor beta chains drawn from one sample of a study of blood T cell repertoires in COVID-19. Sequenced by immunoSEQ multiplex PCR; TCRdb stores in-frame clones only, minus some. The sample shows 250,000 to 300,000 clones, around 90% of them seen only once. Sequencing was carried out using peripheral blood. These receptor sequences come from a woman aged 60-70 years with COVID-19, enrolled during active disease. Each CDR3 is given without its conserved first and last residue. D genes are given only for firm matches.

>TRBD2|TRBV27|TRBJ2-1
ASSLASLATGEQF
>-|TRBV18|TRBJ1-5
ASSRADNQPQH
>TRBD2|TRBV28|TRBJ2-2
ASLTREGGSGELF
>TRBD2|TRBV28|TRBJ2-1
ASRRTSGSYNEQF
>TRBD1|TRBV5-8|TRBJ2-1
ASSFGQDYNEQF
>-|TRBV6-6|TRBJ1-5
ASSYGGNNQPQH
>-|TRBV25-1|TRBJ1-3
ASSGEVLSGNTTY
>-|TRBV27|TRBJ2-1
ASSFFTAPRYNEQF
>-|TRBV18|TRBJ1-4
ASSPLSTNEKLF
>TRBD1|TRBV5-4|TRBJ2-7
ASSVGDRGHEQY
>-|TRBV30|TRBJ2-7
AWSVQGYEQY
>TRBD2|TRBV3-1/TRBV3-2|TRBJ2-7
ASSQTTSGSNHEQY
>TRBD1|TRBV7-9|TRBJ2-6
ASTPPGQGDSGANVLT
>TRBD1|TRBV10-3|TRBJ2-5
AISEPRTGIETQY
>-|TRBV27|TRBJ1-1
ASSLPTGRGWTEAF
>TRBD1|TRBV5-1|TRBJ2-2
ASSRDRGTGELF
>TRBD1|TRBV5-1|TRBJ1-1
ASSSQGGTEAF
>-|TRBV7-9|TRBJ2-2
ASSPRAGEGTGELF
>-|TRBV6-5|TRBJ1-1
ASSYDGAGGTEAF
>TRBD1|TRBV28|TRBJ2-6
ATGGRGHSSGANVLT
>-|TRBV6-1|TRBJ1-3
ASSESGSSGNTIY
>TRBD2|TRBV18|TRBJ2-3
ASRLAQSTDTQY
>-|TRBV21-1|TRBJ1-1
ASSKLTQRNTEAF
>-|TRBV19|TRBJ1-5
ASSIRGTSGQPQH
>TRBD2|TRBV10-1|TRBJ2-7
ASSAAGAPHEQY
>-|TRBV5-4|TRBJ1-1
ASSPLGAKGDTEAF
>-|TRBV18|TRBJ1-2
ASSPGVRDYGYT
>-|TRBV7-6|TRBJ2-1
ASSLVWGEGQF